This entry lists 11 T cell receptor beta chains sequenced from one sample in a study of OX40 agonist ivuxolimab in advanced cancers. Here immunoSEQ multiplex PCR was the method, and the copy in TCRdb shows in-frame clones only, minus some. The sample shows roughly 77,000 clones, about four fifths of them seen only once. The specimen comprised CD4+ or CD8+ T cells sorted from blood, sampled in a trial of the OX40 agonist ivuxolimab. These receptors were obtained from an adult with an advanced solid tumor such as melanoma, head and neck, liver or kidney cancer.

With respect to this clone: The same CDR3 also results from other DNA sequences found in this sample. The V and J genes are TRBV6-5 and TRBJ2-7; 7 bases agree with TRBD1. This CDR3 region has 14 residues. Germline assignment: CDR1 MNHEY and CDR2 SVGAGI. The V segment lost 0 bases and the J segment 3 bases; nucleotides outside the gene matches: 2. CDR3 coding DNA: TGTGCCAGCAGTTACTCGGGACAGTTCTACGAGCAGTACTTC. This encodes CASSYSGQFYEQYF.

The chain employs TRBV7-2 and TRBJ2-7; D is possibly TRBD1 (5 bases). Germline CDR1 is SGHTA and CDR2 is FQGNSA. CDR3 length: 17 residues. Trimming took 1 base from V and 4 from J, leaving 20 bases between them. CDR3 sequence (DNA): TGTGCCAGCAGCTTAGAAGTGGGGCCAGATCCGCGTTACGAGCAGTACTTC. Its protein product is CASSLEVGPDPRYEQYF. Using reference TRBV7-2 and TRBJ2-7 for the parts outside the CDR3, the full variable domain is GAGVSQSPSNKVTEKGKDVELRCDPISGHTALYWYRQSLGQGLEFLIYFQGNSAPDKSGLPSDRFSAERTGGSVSTLTIQRTQQEDSAVYLCASSLEVGPDPRYEQYFGPGTRLTVT.

This sequence joins TRBV5-1 and TRBJ1-3, with D maybe TRBD1 (5 bases). CDR1 is SGHRS and CDR2 is YFSETQ in the germline V gene. This CDR3 has 16 amino acids. The V and J ends lost 4 bases and 0 bases respectively, with 14 bases between them. CDR3 nucleotides: TGCGCCAGCAGCAACACGGGACGGTCCTCTGGAAACACCATATATTTT. Translating gives CASSNTGRSSGNTIYF.

This clone occurred once. The chain uses TRBV6-5 and TRBJ1-2; 7 bases map to TRBD1. Losses at the gene ends were 2 bases for V and 6 bases for J; bases not matched to a gene: 3. Germline V CDR1 and CDR2: MNHEY, SVGAGI. There are 13 residues in the CDR3. The CDR3 coding sequence is TGTGCCAGCAGTTACAGGGGGCTCAATGGCTACACCTTC. Protein sequence: CASSYRGLNGYTF.

This clone has just one count. This sequence joins TRBV6-6 and TRBJ1-2; D unclear. The CDR3 is 13 residues long. Trimming removed 8 bases from V and 5 bases from J, with 15 bases in between. Germline CDR1 and CDR2: MNHNY and SVGAGI (reference sequence). The CDR3 nucleotides read TGTGCCAGCTCGGTTGAGGGAATATATGGCTACACCTTC. Protein product: CASSVEGIYGYTF.

The chain carries TRBV29-1 and TRBJ2-3, with a possible D match to TRBD1 (8 bases). V lost 7 bases to trimming and J lost 4 bases, with 18 bases between them. Germline loops: CDR1 SQVTM, CDR2 ANQGSEA. CDR3 size: 14 residues. For the CDR3, the DNA is TGCAGCGCTAGCGGACAGGGTGGCGCAGATACGCAGTATTTT. Protein sequence: CSASGQGGADTQYF.

This clone was counted a few times. This chain joins TRBV4-3 and TRBJ1-5; D gene unclear. The length of the CDR3 is 13 residues. Germline assignment: CDR1 LGHNA and CDR2 YSLEER. Deletions cut 3 bases from V and 7 bases from J, with 10 bases between. The chain's CDR3 is CASSQLIEQPQHF. In nucleotides, the CDR3 is TGCGCCAGCAGCCAGCTCATTGAGCAGCCCCAGCATTTT.

This sequence joins TRBV6-5 and TRBJ1-3, with D unresolved. Looked up from germline, CDR1 is MNHEY and CDR2 is SVGAGI. V lost 0 bases, J lost 8 bases, and 17 bases lay in between. The CDR3 loop spans 16 amino acids. The CDR3 reads CASSYSGATLPYTIYF. DNA for the CDR3: TGTGCCAGCAGTTACTCGGGCGCTACCCTCCCGTACACCATATATTTT.

The rearrangement uses TRBV29-1 and TRBJ2-7; weak D call: TRBD1 (6 bases). The germline V gene encodes CDR1 SQVTM and CDR2 ANQGSEA. The CDR3 length is 13 residues. Trimming took off 7 bases at V and 0 bases at J, with 13 bases between the two ends. As DNA, the CDR3 is TGCAGCGCCGGGACACCGAGCTCCTACGAGCAGTACTTC. Translated, it gives CSAGTPSSYEQYF.

The chain recombines TRBV18 with TRBJ1-5; tentative D call: TRBD1 (5 bases). The V and J ends lost 4 bases and 7 bases respectively, with 11 bases between them. CDR1 and CDR2 from the germline V gene are KGHSH and LQKENI. CDR3 size: 13 residues. DNA for the CDR3: TGTGCCAGCTCACAGGGAGGGACCCAGCCCCAGCATTTT. It yields the protein CASSQGGTQPQHF.

This clone appeared a few times. This chain uses TRBV18 with TRBJ1-2; D gene uncertain. The CDR3 contains 14 residues. Trimming removed 6 bases from V and 5 bases from J, with 16 bases in between. Looked up from germline, CDR1 is KGHSH and CDR2 is LQKENI. The CDR3 is CASSFNENMYGYTF. The CDR3 bases are TGTGCCAGCTCCTTTAACGAGAACATGTATGGCTACACCTTC.